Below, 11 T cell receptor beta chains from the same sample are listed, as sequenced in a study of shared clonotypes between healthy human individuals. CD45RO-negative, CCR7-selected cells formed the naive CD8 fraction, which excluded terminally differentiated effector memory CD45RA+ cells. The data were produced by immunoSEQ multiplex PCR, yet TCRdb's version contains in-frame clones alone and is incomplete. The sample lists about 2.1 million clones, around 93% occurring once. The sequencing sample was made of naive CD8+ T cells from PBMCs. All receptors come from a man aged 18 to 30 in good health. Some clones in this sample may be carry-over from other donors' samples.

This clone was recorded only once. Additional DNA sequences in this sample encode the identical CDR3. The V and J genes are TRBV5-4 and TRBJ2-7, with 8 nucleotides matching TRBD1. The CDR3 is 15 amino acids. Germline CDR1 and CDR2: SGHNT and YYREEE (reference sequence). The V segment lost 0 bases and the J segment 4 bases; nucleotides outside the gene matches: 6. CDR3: CASSLAGTGAYEQYF. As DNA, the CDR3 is TGTGCCAGCAGCTTGGCCGGGACAGGCGCATACGAGCAGTACTTC.

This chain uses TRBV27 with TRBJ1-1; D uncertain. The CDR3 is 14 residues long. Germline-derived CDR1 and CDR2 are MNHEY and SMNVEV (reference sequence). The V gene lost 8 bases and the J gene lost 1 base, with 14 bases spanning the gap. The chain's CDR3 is CASQVLAGNTEAFF. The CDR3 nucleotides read TGTGCCAGCCAAGTCCTGGCTGGGAACACTGAAGCTTTCTTT.

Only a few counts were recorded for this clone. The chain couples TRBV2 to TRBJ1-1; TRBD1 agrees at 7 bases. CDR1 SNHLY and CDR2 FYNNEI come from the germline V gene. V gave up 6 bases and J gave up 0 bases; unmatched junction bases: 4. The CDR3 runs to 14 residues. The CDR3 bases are TGTGCCAGCAGAGGACAGGACCTGAACACTGAAGCTTTCTTT. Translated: CASRGQDLNTEAFF. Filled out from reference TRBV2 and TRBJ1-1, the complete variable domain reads EPEVTQTPSHQVTQMGQEVILRCVPISNHLYFYWYRQILGQKVEFLVSFYNNEISEKSEIFDDQFSVERPDGSNFTLKIRSTKLEDSAMYFCASRGQDLNTEAFFGQGTRLTVV.

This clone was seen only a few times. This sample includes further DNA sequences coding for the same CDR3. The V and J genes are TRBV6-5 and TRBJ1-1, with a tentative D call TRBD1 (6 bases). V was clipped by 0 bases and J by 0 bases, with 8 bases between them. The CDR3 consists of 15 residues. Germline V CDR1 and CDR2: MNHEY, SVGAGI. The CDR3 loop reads CASSYSEGVNTEAFF. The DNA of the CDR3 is TGTGCCAGCAGTTACTCGGAGGGGGTGAACACTGAAGCTTTCTTT.

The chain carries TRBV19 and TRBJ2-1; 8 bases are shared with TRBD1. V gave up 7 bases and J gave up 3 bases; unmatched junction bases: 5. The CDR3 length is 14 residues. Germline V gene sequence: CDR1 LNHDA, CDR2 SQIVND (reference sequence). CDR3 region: CASKSDRVYNEQFF. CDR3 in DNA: TGTGCCAGTAAGTCGGACAGGGTCTACAATGAGCAGTTCTTC.

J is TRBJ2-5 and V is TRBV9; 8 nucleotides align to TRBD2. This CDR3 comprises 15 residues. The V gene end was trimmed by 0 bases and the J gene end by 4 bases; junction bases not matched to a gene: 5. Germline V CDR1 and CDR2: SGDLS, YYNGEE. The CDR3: CASSVDGLATETQYF. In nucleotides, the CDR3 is TGTGCCAGCAGCGTAGATGGACTAGCTACAGAGACCCAGTACTTC.

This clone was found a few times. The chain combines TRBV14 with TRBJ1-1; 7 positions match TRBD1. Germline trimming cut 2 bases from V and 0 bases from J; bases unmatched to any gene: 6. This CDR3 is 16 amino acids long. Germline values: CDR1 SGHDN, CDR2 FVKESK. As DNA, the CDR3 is TGTGCCAGCAGCCAATGGGACAGATCTATGAACACTGAAGCTTTCTTT. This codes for CASSQWDRSMNTEAFF. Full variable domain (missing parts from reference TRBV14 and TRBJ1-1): EAGVTQFPSHSVIEKGQTVTLRCDPISGHDNLYWYRRVMGKEIKFLLHFVKESKQDESGMPNNRFLAERTGGTYSTLKVQPAELEDSGVYFCASSQWDRSMNTEAFFGQGTRLTVV.

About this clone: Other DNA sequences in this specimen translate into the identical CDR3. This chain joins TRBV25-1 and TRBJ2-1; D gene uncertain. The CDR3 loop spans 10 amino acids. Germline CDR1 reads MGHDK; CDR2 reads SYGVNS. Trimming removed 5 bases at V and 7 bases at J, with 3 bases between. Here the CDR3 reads CASSLNEQFF. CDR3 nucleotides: TGTGCCAGCAGTCTGAATGAGCAGTTCTTC.

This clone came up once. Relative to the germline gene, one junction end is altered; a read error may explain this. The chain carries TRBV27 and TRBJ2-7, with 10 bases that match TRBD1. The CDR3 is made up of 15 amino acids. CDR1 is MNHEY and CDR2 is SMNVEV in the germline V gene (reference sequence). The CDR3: CASTSTGTGEYGQYF. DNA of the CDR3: TGTGCCAGCACCTCCACCGGGACAGGGGAGTACGGGCAGTACTTC.

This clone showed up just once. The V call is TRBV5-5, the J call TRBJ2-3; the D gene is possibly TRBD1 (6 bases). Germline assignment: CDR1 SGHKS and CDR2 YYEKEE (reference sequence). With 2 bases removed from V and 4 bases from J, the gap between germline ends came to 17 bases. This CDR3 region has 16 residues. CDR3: CASSFLKLKGADTQYF. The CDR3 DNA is TGTGCCAGCAGCTTCCTGAAGCTTAAGGGGGCAGATACGCAGTATTTT.

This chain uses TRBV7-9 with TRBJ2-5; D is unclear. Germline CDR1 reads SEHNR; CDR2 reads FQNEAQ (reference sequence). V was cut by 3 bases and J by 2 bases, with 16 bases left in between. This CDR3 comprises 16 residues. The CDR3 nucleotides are TGTGCCAGCAGCTTCCGGGCAGCGCAATTACAAGAGACCCAGTACTTC. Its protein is CASSFRAAQLQETQYF.